This T cell receptor (beta chain) came from a study of blood T cell repertoires in COVID-19. The wider study: Sample material is recorded as cDNA or gDNA derived from T cells, B-cell-depleted T cells, or PBMCs.

In germline, CDR1 is LNHDA, CDR2 SQIVND (reference sequence). V lost 5 bases to trimming and J lost 1 base; unmatched junction nucleotides: 11. The CDR3 is made up of 16 amino acids. TCRdb's copy holds only in-frame clones and misses some; the assay was immunoSEQ multiplex PCR. The sample shows some 260,000 clones, 85% to 90% of them seen only once. V is TRBV19 and J is TRBJ2-7; TRBD1 agrees at 7 bases. This receptor was obtained from a man in his forties who had recovered from COVID-19. Sequenced sample: PBMCs or T cells enriched from blood (not recorded which). This CDR3 reads CASSDQSTDRSYEQYF. For the CDR3, the DNA is TGTGCCAGTAGTGACCAATCGACGGACAGGTCCTACGAGCAGTACTTC.